The sequence of this T cell receptor beta chain was determined in a study of blood T cell repertoires in COVID-19. Study overall: Researchers got acute and convalescent COVID-19 samples from the United States, Italy and Spain. Nucleic acid was either cDNA or gDNA, and it came from T cells, B-cell-depleted T cells, or PBMCs.

Authors' analysis steps: Cell counts per sample came from amplifying reference gene primers. The protocol was immunoSEQ multiplex PCR, while the TCRdb copy is restricted to in-frame clones and leaves out a portion. V and J calls and clone size are given by that table; D and trimming were obtained from the DNA. The sample lists some 270,000 clones, 75% to 90% seen once, with roughly 0.8% in the top ten. The CDR3 totals 12 residues. V lost 0 bases and J lost 5, with 5 bases in between. CDR1 SGDLS and CDR2 YYNGEE come from the germline V gene. This clone was detected a few times. The source is a young man with acute or convalescent COVID-19. The sample consisted of peripheral blood. The gene calls are TRBV9 and TRBJ1-1; D ambiguous. The CDR3 loop is CASSVGGTEAFF. DNA for the CDR3: TGTGCCAGCAGCGTAGGCGGTACTGAAGCTTTCTTT. Filled out from reference TRBV9 and TRBJ1-1, the complete variable domain reads DSGVTQTPKHLITATGQRVTLRCSPRSGDLSVYWYQQSLDQGLQFLIQYYNGEERAKGNILERFSAQQFPDLHSELNLSSLELGDSALYFCASSVGGTEAFFGQGTRLTVV.